The 15 T cell receptor beta chains below come from one sample, sequenced in a study of T cell repertoires in cytomegalovirus infection. Each CDR3 protein is one row after TCRdb ran MiXCR on the reads. The data contain about 68,000 distinct CDR3 sequences, about 22% of them singletons. For these TCRs, the target antigens are not known. The specimen was PBMCs, sequenced either directly or after in vitro stimulation (not recorded which). The receptors shown here come from a human donor in good health (CMV status not recorded). Some clones in this sample may be carry-over from other donors' samples.

This clonotype was found a few times. V gene TRBV7-9 combines with J gene TRBJ2-7, with 10 nucleotides matching TRBD2. The trim removed 6 bases at V and 6 bases at J, leaving 5 bases unmatched. The CDR3 length is 13 residues. Germline-derived CDR1 and CDR2 are SEHNR and FQNEAQ (reference sequence). CDR3 protein: CASSASGSSEQYV. The CDR3 DNA reads as TGTGCCAGCAGTGCTAGCGGGAGTTCCGAGCAGTACGTC.

This clonotype was counted only a few times. This chain uses TRBV7-3 with TRBJ2-2, with no clear D. The germline V gene has CDR1 SGHTA and CDR2 FQGTGA. This CDR3 is 17 amino acids long. Trimming pared 1 base from V and 7 bases from J, leaving 19 bases between. CDR3 DNA: TGTGCCAGCAGCTTAAGTCGCGAGGTAGCCGGTCACGGGGAGCTGTTTTTT. Its translation: CASSLSREVAGHGELFF.

This clonotype has more than one count but fewer than ten. The chain is built from TRBV7-8 and TRBJ1-1; tentatively, D is TRBD1 (6 bases). Looked up from germline, CDR1 is SGHVS and CDR2 is FQNEAQ. CDR3 length: 13 amino acids. V dropped 1 base and J dropped 8 bases, with 11 bases sitting between them. The chain's CDR3 is CASSLGGGAEAFF. The CDR3 DNA reads TGTGCCAGCAGCTTAGGGGGGGGGGCCGAAGCTTTCTTT.

The rearrangement uses TRBV19 and TRBJ1-5, with D unclear. Per the germline V gene, CDR1 is LNHDA and CDR2 is SQIVND (reference sequence). The CDR3 totals 11 residues. Trimming removed 2 bases at V and 11 bases at J, with 7 bases between. CDR3 sequence reads: CASSILGAQHF. CDR3 coding DNA: TGTGCCAGTAGTATACTTGGAGCCCAGCATTTT.

This clonotype was seen many times. This sequence joins TRBV11-3 and TRBJ2-4; D remains unclear. Germline values: CDR1 SGHNT, CDR2 YENEEA. Trimming left V 6 bases short and J 0 bases short, with 12 bases between. CDR3 length equals 15 residues. CDR3 sequence: CASRVIGLAKNIQYF. The CDR3 DNA reads TGTGCCAGCAGGGTCATCGGATTAGCCAAAAACATTCAGTACTTC.

The chain recombines TRBV6-4 with TRBJ2-5; D perhaps matches TRBD2 (5 bases). CDR1 and CDR2 from the germline V gene are MRHNA and SNTAGT. Trimming pared 1 base from V and 3 bases from J, leaving 12 bases between. This CDR3 has 15 amino acids. CDR3 coding DNA: TGTGCCAGCAGTGACTTGGGAGTCGGAGAAGAGACCCAGTACTTC. Residues: CASSDLGVGEETQYF.

The chain links TRBV25-1 to TRBJ1-1; D uncertain. CDR1 and CDR2 from the germline V gene are MGHDK and SYGVNS. Trimming pared 6 bases from V and 4 bases from J, leaving 9 bases between. The CDR3 sequence is 12 residues long. The CDR3: CASSPGSTEAFF. CDR3 nucleotides: TGTGCCAGCAGCCCGGGCAGCACTGAAGCTTTCTTT.

V is TRBV7-2 and J is TRBJ2-4; 7 nucleotides align to TRBD1. This CDR3 has 14 residues. V was clipped by 10 bases and J by 6 bases; unmatched bases: 12. CDR1 and CDR2 from the germline V gene are SGHTA and FQGNSA. The CDR3 DNA is TGTGCCAACTTCCTACAGGGGTACTCAAACATTCAGTACTTC. This encodes CANFLQGYSNIQYF.

The chain employs TRBV2 and TRBJ2-1; 9 bases are shared with TRBD2. J lost 2 bases, V lost 10 bases, and 6 bases had no gene match. The germline V gene has CDR1 SNHLY and CDR2 FYNNEI. This CDR3 is built from 14 residues. CDR3 sequence reads: CAIKTSGTYNEQFF. The CDR3 DNA follows: TGTGCCATTAAGACTAGCGGTACCTACAATGAGCAGTTCTTC.

This clonotype came up a few times. The chain uses TRBV7-2 and TRBJ2-1, with 7 bases identical to TRBD1. From germline, CDR1 is SGHTA and CDR2 FQGNSA. Losses at the gene ends were 1 base for V and 4 bases for J; bases not matched to a gene: 7. CDR3 length equals 16 residues. In DNA form, the CDR3 reads TGTGCCAGCAGCTTAGGTCTCAGGGGGTTTTACAATGAGCAGTTCTTC. Translated, it gives CASSLGLRGFYNEQFF.

This clonotype was seen more than once but under ten times. The V and J genes are TRBV6-5 and TRBJ1-6; 7 bases are a match to TRBD1. V shed 0 bases and J 9 bases; nucleotides not matched to a gene: 8. CDR1 is MNHEY and CDR2 is SVGAGI in the germline V gene. This CDR3 is built from 16 residues. The CDR3 protein is CASSYSGQGGSSPLHF. The CDR3 DNA follows: TGTGCCAGCAGTTACTCGGGTCAGGGGGGGAGTTCACCCCTCCACTTT.

This sequence joins TRBV7-6 and TRBJ2-1; 7 bases align to TRBD1. After removal of 5 bases from V and 5 bases from J, the junction contained 9 bases not matched to a gene. This CDR3 is built from 15 residues. Germline V gene data show CDR1 as SGHVS and CDR2 as FNYEAQ. The CDR3 here is CASSADRDLHNEQFF. The CDR3 DNA reads as TGTGCCAGCAGCGCAGACAGGGACCTTCACAATGAGCAGTTCTTC.

This chain connects TRBV28 to TRBJ2-1, with 9 positions matching TRBD2. The CDR3 has 16 amino acids. The V gene's germline CDR1 is MDHEN and CDR2 SYDVKM. Trimming took 4 bases from V and 2 from J; bases not matched to a gene: 6. In DNA form, the CDR3 reads TGTGCCAGCAGTTGGGGCGGGAGGGCGGCCTACAATGAGCAGTTCTTC. As protein: CASSWGGRAAYNEQFF.

This clonotype has only a few counts. This sequence joins TRBV15 and TRBJ2-1; D is perhaps TRBD2 (6 bases). Germline V gives CDR1 LNHNV, CDR2 YYDKDF (reference sequence). Trimming pared 1 base from V and 3 bases from J, leaving 16 bases between. The CDR3 runs 17 residues. CDR3 DNA sequence: TGTGCCACCAGCAGAGCCGCGGGGACTTCAAGCTACAATGAGCAGTTCTTC. This encodes CATSRAAGTSSYNEQFF.

The chain joins TRBV20-1 to TRBJ2-1; D is undetermined. V lost 1 base, J lost 2 bases, and 12 bases lay in between. This CDR3 has 15 amino acids. Per germline, CDR1 DFQATT and CDR2 SNEGSKA (reference sequence). The CDR3 DNA reads as TGCAGTGCTAGAGGATCAAAGTTCACCTACAATGAGCAGTTCTTC. This gives the protein CSARGSKFTYNEQFF.